What follows are 20 T cell receptor beta chains derived from one specimen sequenced in a study of blood T cell repertoires in COVID-19. This table comes from immunoSEQ multiplex PCR, and its TCRdb copy is limited to in-frame clones, with some not included. The sample shows 150,000 to 200,000 clones, roughly 90% of them seen only once. What was sequenced was peripheral blood. These receptors were taken from a man aged 55-75 years with active or convalescent COVID-19.

The genes are TRBV7-8 and TRBJ2-1; 7 nucleotides line up with TRBD1. In germline, CDR1 is SGHVS, CDR2 FQNEAQ. The length of the CDR3 is 15 residues. V gave up 5 bases and J gave up 6 bases; unmatched junction bases: 10. The CDR3 reads CASSALGTAFNEQFF. The DNA for the CDR3 is TGTGCCAGCAGCGCCCTCGGGACAGCGTTCAATGAGCAGTTCTTC.

This clone was seen only once. This rearrangement joins TRBV9 to TRBJ1-3, with 9 nucleotides matching TRBD1. This CDR3 spans 16 amino acids. Germline CDR1 SGDLS, CDR2 YYNGEE. V lost 5 bases to trimming and J lost 0 bases; unmatched junction nucleotides: 6. The CDR3 sequence is CASRAGTGYSGNTIYF. CDR3 coding DNA: TGTGCCAGCAGAGCCGGGACAGGGTACTCTGGAAACACCATATATTTT.

The chain has TRBV9 and TRBJ2-1, with 9 bases fitting TRBD2. The germline V gene has CDR1 SGDLS and CDR2 YYNGEE. CDR3 length: 15 amino acids. V lost 6 bases to trimming and J lost 8 bases; unmatched junction nucleotides: 12. CDR3 residues: CASTTTSGPWDEQFF. CDR3 DNA: TGTGCCAGCACCACGACTAGCGGCCCCTGGGATGAGCAGTTCTTC.

The chain uses TRBV5-4 and TRBJ2-1, with D unclear. The CDR3 spans 13 residues. Germline V gene data show CDR1 as SGHNT and CDR2 as YYREEE (reference sequence). The V end was cut by 1 base, the J end by 6 bases, with 8 bases between. CDR3 in DNA: TGTGCCAGCAGCTTGAAACTAACCAATGAGCAGTTCTTC. This sequence encodes CASSLKLTNEQFF.

The V gene is TRBV15, the J gene TRBJ2-2, with 9 bases fitting TRBD2. V shed 4 bases, J shed 5 bases, and the junction held 5 bases outside the gene matches. CDR3 length: 15 amino acids. Germline values: CDR1 LNHNV, CDR2 YYDKDF (reference sequence). CDR3 in DNA: TGTGCCACCAGCACTGGACTAGCGACGACCGGGGAGCTGTTTTTT. Translated: CATSTGLATTGELFF.

This chain connects TRBV18 to TRBJ2-1; 8 nucleotides line up with TRBD1. This CDR3 contains 15 residues. The germline V gene has CDR1 KGHSH and CDR2 LQKENI. J was trimmed by 4 bases and V by 6 bases; bases with no gene match: 8. CDR3 DNA: TGTGCCAGCTCCACCGGGACAGGAATTTACAATGAGCAGTTCTTC. Its translation: CASSTGTGIYNEQFF.

This clone appeared a few times. V gene TRBV28 combines with J gene TRBJ1-2, with D hard to call. In germline, CDR1 is MDHEN, CDR2 SYDVKM. The CDR3 loop spans 13 amino acids. The V gene lost 2 bases and the J gene lost 2 bases, with 6 bases spanning the gap. CDR3 sequence: CASSLGSNYGYTF. CDR3 coding DNA: TGTGCCAGCAGTTTAGGCTCGAACTATGGCTACACCTTC.

The V call is TRBV28, the J call TRBJ2-7; 7 bases fit TRBD1. With V trimmed by 11 bases and J by 3 bases, 10 bases remained unmatched. Germline V gene lookup returns CDR1 MDHEN and CDR2 SYDVKM. There are 13 residues in the CDR3. The DNA of the CDR3 is TGTGCCGTGATCGGGACAGCCAACTACGAGCAGTACTTC. Protein sequence: CAVIGTANYEQYF.

The rearrangement links TRBV19 to TRBJ1-2; D is ambiguous. The V end was cut by 9 bases, the J end by 4 bases, with 18 bases between. The CDR3 loop spans 14 amino acids. Per the germline V gene, CDR1 is LNHDA and CDR2 is SQIVND (reference sequence). In nucleotides, the CDR3 is TGTGCCAGCACCGGAGGGCAAAGTACCTATGGCTACACCTTC. Protein product: CASTGGQSTYGYTF.

V gene TRBV10-3 combines with J gene TRBJ2-1, with TRBD2 matching 9 bases. Germline loops: CDR1 ENHRY, CDR2 SYGVKD. Trimming at V came to 0 bases and at J to 4 bases, leaving 7 bases not matched to a gene. This CDR3 contains 17 residues. The CDR3 DNA reads TGTGCCATCAGTGAGTCGGGGAGCGGGGGGTTTTACAATGAGCAGTTCTTC. This sequence encodes CAISESGSGGFYNEQFF.

The chain links TRBV11-3 to TRBJ1-1; no clear D gene. Germline V CDR1 and CDR2: SGHNT, YENEEA. This CDR3 spans 13 amino acids. Trimming left V 1 base short and J 5 bases short, with 8 bases between. The chain's CDR3 is CASSLVGGTEAFF. The DNA for the CDR3 is TGTGCCAGCAGCTTAGTTGGCGGAACTGAAGCTTTCTTT. Supplemented by reference TRBV11-3 and TRBJ1-1, the full variable domain reads EAGVVQSPRYKIIEKKQPVAFWCNPISGHNTLYWYLQNLGQGPELLIRYENEEAVDDSQLPKDRFSAERLKGVDSTLKIQPAELGDSAVYLCASSLVGGTEAFFGQGTRLTVV.

This chain joins TRBV2 and TRBJ1-6; perhaps TRBD1 as D (5 bases). With 7 bases removed from V and 10 bases from J, the gap between germline ends came to 17 bases. Germline V gives CDR1 SNHLY, CDR2 FYNNEI. The CDR3 consists of 14 residues. The CDR3 sequence is CASMLEGGGSPLHF. As DNA, the CDR3 is TGTGCCAGCATGTTGGAGGGCGGGGGATCACCCCTCCACTTT.

As for this clone: At one of its ends the junction is not consistent with the germline gene, which may arise from a read error. This sequence joins TRBV28 and TRBJ1-5, with D possibly TRBD1 on 6 matching bases. CDR3 length: 14 amino acids. Germline values: CDR1 MDHEN, CDR2 SYDVKM. CDR3 DNA sequence: TGTGCCGGCAGAGGGGGTACGAGCAATCAGCCCCAGCATTTT. It yields the protein CAGRGGTSNQPQHF.

The V call is TRBV6-5, the J call TRBJ2-5; weak D call: TRBD2 (6 bases). Trimming removed 0 bases from V and 2 bases from J, with 13 bases in between. This CDR3 region has 16 residues. CDR1 is MNHEY, CDR2 SVGAGI, per germline. CDR3 amino acids: CASSYSMGGGQETQYF. In DNA, the CDR3 is TGTGCCAGCAGTTACTCGATGGGGGGTGGTCAAGAGACCCAGTACTTC.

The chain combines TRBV5-4 with TRBJ1-1; D is perhaps TRBD1 (5 bases). CDR3 length: 13 residues. Deletions cut 4 bases from V and 3 bases from J, with 10 bases between. Germline CDR1 is SGHNT and CDR2 is YYREEE (reference sequence). The CDR3 DNA sequence: TGTGCCAGCAGCCTTCGACAGCACACTGAAGCTTTCTTT. Translating it yields CASSLRQHTEAFF. The variable domain in full, completed from reference TRBV5-4 and TRBJ1-1, reads ETGVTQSPTHLIKTRGQQVTLRCSSQSGHNTVSWYQQALGQGPQFIFQYYREEENGRGNFPPRFSGLQFPNYSSELNVNALELDDSALYLCASSLRQHTEAFFGQGTRLTVV.

For this clone: Other DNA variants within this sample encode the same CDR3. The chain joins TRBV6-5 to TRBJ2-7; 8 nucleotides match TRBD2. V lost 0 bases to trimming and J lost 4 bases; unmatched junction nucleotides: 8. Germline V gene lookup returns CDR1 MNHEY and CDR2 SVGAGI. The CDR3 covers 16 residues. CDR3 nucleotides: TGTGCCAGCAGTTACTCGGGCGGGGGGCCCTCTTACGAGCAGTACTTC. Amino acid sequence: CASSYSGGGPSYEQYF.

A few counts support this clone. The V gene is TRBV19, the J gene TRBJ2-7; D perhaps matches TRBD2 (6 bases). The V end lost 4 bases, the J end lost 4 bases, and 14 bases lay between the germline ends. CDR3 length equals 14 residues. CDR1 is LNHDA, CDR2 SQIVND, per germline (reference sequence). The CDR3 DNA sequence: TGTGCCAGTAGTAATTTCGGGAGTAGATACGAGCAGTACTTC. It specifies CASSNFGSRYEQYF.

This chain links TRBV28 with TRBJ2-5; 7 positions agree with TRBD1. Germline V gene data show CDR1 as MDHEN and CDR2 as SYDVKM. V shed 5 bases and J 4 bases; nucleotides not matched to a gene: 10. The length of the CDR3 is 15 residues. Written as DNA, the CDR3 is TGTGCCAGCAGTACTAGTGGGACAGTAGGAGAGACCCAGTACTTC. Translation gives CASSTSGTVGETQYF.

This clone was seen a single time. The V call is TRBV5-1, the J call TRBJ2-7; a possible D gene is TRBD1 (6 bases). V was cut by 0 bases and J by 0 bases, with 7 bases left in between. The CDR3 covers 14 residues. Germline V CDR1 and CDR2: SGHRS, YFSETQ. As DNA, the CDR3 is TGCGCCAGCAGCTTGGGGACAGTCTCCTACGAGCAGTACTTC. Encoded protein: CASSLGTVSYEQYF.

V and J are TRBV12-3 or TRBV12-4 and TRBJ1-2; D not resolved. V was pared by 6 bases and J by 0 bases, with 5 bases between. This CDR3 is 12 amino acids long. The CDR3 DNA is TGTGCCAGCAGCCCCGCTAACTATGGCTACACCTTC. The encoded protein is CASSPANYGYTF.